This T cell receptor (beta chain) was sequenced for a study of neurological immune-mediated disorders. Via MiXCR, TCRdb re-called the 5' RACE reads, giving one row per CDR3 protein. The data hold 65,000 to 80,000 distinct CDR3 sequences, with approximately 5% observed a single time. This clonotype occurred once. This is likely a read error, given that the CDR3 carries no conserved phenylalanine or tryptophan at its end. V trimming: 3 bases; J trimming: 0 bases; junction bases outside the gene matches: 8. The CDR3 is 15 residues long. Per germline, CDR1 DFQATT and CDR2 SNEGSKA (reference sequence). Unsorted libraries were prepared from 2 million PBMCs that had been stored at -80 C.

Sequencing was carried out using PBMCs. The rearrangement joins TRBV20-1 to TRBJ2-7; 7 nucleotides agree with TRBD2. The sequence was obtained from a woman in her 70s with multiple sclerosis. CDR3 DNA sequence: TGCAGTGCTAGTTCGGGAGCTAGCGGCTCCTACGAGCAGTACTGC. It yields the protein CSASSGASGSYEQYC.